The sample holds one count of the clone carrying this T cell receptor (beta chain). Its antigen remains unidentified. Reverse transcribed after extraction, RNA yielded cDNA as the sequencing template. Produced via immunoSEQ multiplex PCR; TCRdb's table is partial and in-frame only. The data contain fewer than 10,000 clones, around 67% of them singletons. Researchers gathered lesional scalp punch biopsies and peripheral blood from patients with alopecia areata. The sample is drawn from a study of CD8+ T cells in alopecia areata. The overall study: Patients in the study were on tofacitinib for 6 to 18 months, then off it for 6 months.

The CDR3 sequence is 15 residues long. Germline CDR1 reads MNHEY; CDR2 reads SMNVEV (reference sequence). The V end lost 0 bases, the J end lost 7 bases, and 12 bases lay between the germline ends. Regarding the study as a whole: Lesional scalp, notably in alopecia totalis/universalis, had clonality above that of normal scalp.

This TCR was sampled from a human donor with alopecia areata. Sequencing was performed on skin. The chain joins TRBV27 to TRBJ2-2; TRBD1 or TRBD2 may be the D gene (5 bases each). For the CDR3, the DNA is TGTGCCAGCAGTTTATCGGGGGTTATCGGCGGGGAGCTGTTTTTT. Protein: CASSLSGVIGGELFF.